One and the same sample provided the 32 T cell receptor beta chains below, sequenced in a study of T cell responses to AZD1222 COVID-19 vaccine. Measured with immunoSEQ multiplex PCR; TCRdb has only the in-frame clones, and not every one. The repertoire holds about 97,000 clones, with about 88% as singletons. Sample: peripheral blood, taken on day 0 of AZD1222 vaccination. Every receptor here comes from an adult in good health.

This clone was detected only a few times. The rearrangement joins TRBV28 to TRBJ1-6; D is possibly TRBD1 (5 bases). CDR1 is MDHEN, CDR2 SYDVKM, per germline. The CDR3 length is 12 residues. V lost 6 bases and J 7 bases, leaving 7 bases between the germline ends. The CDR3 spells CASRRGNSPLHF. The CDR3 DNA follows: TGTGCCAGCAGGAGGGGAAATTCACCCCTCCACTTT.

This chain uses TRBV5-4 with TRBJ2-3; D is undetermined. This CDR3 spans 15 amino acids. Between the trimmed V and J ends, which lost 4 bases and 6 bases, there was a span of 18 bases. Per the germline V gene, CDR1 is SGHNT and CDR2 is YYREEE (reference sequence). Written as DNA, the CDR3 is TGTGCCAGCAGCCCAGCTGGATGGAGTGATGATACGCAGTATTTT. Translating it yields CASSPAGWSDDTQYF.

CDR3 bases: TGCACCAGCGTCCCGGCAGCGAGGGGTGAAAAACTGTTTTTT. Translating it yields CTSVPAARGEKLFF. The J gene is TRBJ1-4, the V gene TRBV1. TRBV1 constitutes a pseudogene. The CDR3 runs to 14 residues.

CDR3 amino acids: CASSGGATNEKLFF. The CDR3 DNA reads as TGTGCCAGCAGTGGAGGGGCTACTAATGAAAAACTGTTTTTT. This sequence joins TRBV27 and TRBJ1-4; perhaps TRBD1 as D (5 bases). The CDR3 length is 14 residues. CDR1 MNHEY and CDR2 SMNVEV come from the germline V gene (reference sequence). V was clipped by 5 bases and J by 2 bases, with 9 bases between them.

V and J are TRBV2 and TRBJ1-1; D remains unclear. Germline V gives CDR1 SNHLY, CDR2 FYNNEI. The CDR3 has 16 residues. The germline V and J ends were trimmed by 10 bases and 0 bases, with 21 bases remaining between them. CDR3 bases: TGTGCCACCTTGAGGGAAATGGGCAGGTTGAACACTGAAGCTTTCTTT. Translated, it gives CATLREMGRLNTEAFF.

V usage is TRBV7-8 and J usage is TRBJ2-7; 10 nucleotides agree with TRBD2. V dropped 6 bases and J dropped 4; count of bases not matched to a gene: 9. CDR1 SGHVS and CDR2 FQNEAQ come from the germline V gene. This CDR3 contains 15 residues. The CDR3, as DNA: TGTGCCAGCAGGCGGACTAGCGGACTCCTATACGAGCAGTACTTC. Residues: CASRRTSGLLYEQYF.

This chain links TRBV24-1 with TRBJ2-2; 7 nucleotides agree with TRBD1. The trim removed 4 bases at V and 6 bases at J, leaving 7 bases unmatched. The length of the CDR3 is 15 residues. Germline CDR1 reads KGHDR; CDR2 reads SFDVKD. The CDR3 DNA reads as TGTGCCACCAGTGACCAAAACAGGGGTTCCGGGGAGCTGTTTTTT. It yields the protein CATSDQNRGSGELFF.

The chain employs TRBV30 and TRBJ2-7; 7 bases match TRBD2. The V gene end was trimmed by 3 bases and the J gene end by 2 bases; junction bases not matched to a gene: 7. CDR3 length: 14 residues. CDR1 GTSNPN and CDR2 SVGIG come from the germline V gene (reference sequence). The CDR3: CAWRNPGLPYEQYF. The CDR3, as DNA: TGTGCCTGGAGAAACCCGGGACTACCCTACGAGCAGTACTTC. Supplemented by reference TRBV30 and TRBJ2-7, the full variable domain reads SQTIHQWPATLVQPVGSPLSLECTVEGTSNPNLYWYRQAAGRGLQLLFYSVGIGQISSEVPQNLSASRPQDRQFILSSKKLLLSDSGFYLCAWRNPGLPYEQYFGPGTRLTVT.

The V call is TRBV7-2, the J call TRBJ1-3; no firm D call. Trimming stripped 3 bases from V and 2 bases from J, with 8 bases between. The germline gives CDR1 SGHTA, CDR2 FQGNSA. This CDR3 comprises 14 residues. The chain's CDR3 is CASSFFGTGNTIYF. In DNA, the CDR3 is TGTGCCAGCAGCTTTTTCGGGACTGGAAACACCATATATTTT.

The chain joins TRBV5-1 to TRBJ1-5, with TRBD1 matching 8 bases. The CDR3 has 15 residues. J was trimmed by 7 bases and V by 0 bases; bases with no gene match: 6. Germline loops: CDR1 SGHRS, CDR2 YFSETQ. In nucleotides, the CDR3 is TGCGCCAGCAGCTTGGCGGACAGGGTAGGCCAGCCCCAGCATTTT. As protein: CASSLADRVGQPQHF.

V gene TRBV3-1 (or the pseudogene TRBV3-2) combines with J gene TRBJ1-2; D remains unclear. V gave up 1 base and J gave up 6 bases, with 3 bases separating them. Germline CDR1 LGHDT, CDR2 YNNKEL (reference sequence). The CDR3 totals 11 residues. Here the CDR3 reads CASSQVHGYTF. In nucleotides, the CDR3 is TGTGCCAGCAGCCAAGTGCATGGCTACACCTTC.

This clone was recorded once. The chain combines TRBV9 with TRBJ2-7; 10 bases fit TRBD2. The junction had 3 bases not matched to a gene; V was cut back by 0 bases and J by 3 bases. CDR1 and CDR2 from the germline V gene are SGDLS and YYNGEE. The CDR3 totals 15 residues. CDR3 nucleotide sequence: TGTGCCAGCAGCGTAGCTAGCGGGGGCTTCTACGAGCAGTACTTC. Translation: CASSVASGGFYEQYF.

This clone was seen only once. This chain links TRBV24-1 with TRBJ1-1; tentative D call: TRBD1 (5 bases). This CDR3 is built from 13 residues. CDR1 and CDR2 from the germline V gene are KGHDR and SFDVKD. V lost 5 bases to trimming and J lost 5 bases, with 11 bases between them. CDR3: CATSAPGRTEAFF. CDR3 sequence (DNA): TGTGCCACCAGTGCGCCGGGACGTACTGAAGCTTTCTTT.

DNA for the CDR3: TGTGCCAGCAGCCCGAGCGGGATCTTTAATTCACCCCTCCACTTT. Translated, it gives CASSPSGIFNSPLHF. The V gene is TRBV5-4, the J gene TRBJ1-6; D remains ambiguous. This CDR3 has 15 residues. Trimming pared 4 bases from V and 6 bases from J, leaving 14 bases between. Germline CDR1 reads SGHNT; CDR2 reads YYREEE (reference sequence).

This rearrangement joins TRBV5-4 to TRBJ1-1; no firm D call. This CDR3 has 12 amino acids. CDR1 and CDR2 (germline): SGHNT, YYREEE (reference sequence). Trimming removed 0 bases from V and 11 bases from J, with 11 bases in between. The CDR3 region is CASSLGRTEAFF. Written as DNA, the CDR3 is TGTGCCAGCAGCTTGGGTCGTACAGAGGCTTTCTTT.

The J gene is TRBJ1-6, the V gene TRBV7-2; D perhaps matches TRBD1 (5 bases). Between the trimmed V and J ends, which lost 5 bases and 13 bases, there was a span of 18 bases. The CDR3 runs 14 residues. Germline CDR1 is SGHTA and CDR2 is FQGNSA. Here the CDR3 reads CASSHPPPGVPLHF. DNA of the CDR3: TGTGCCAGCAGCCATCCCCCCCCGGGGGTGCCCCTCCACTTT.

This clone showed up just a few times. The chain carries TRBV15 and TRBJ1-1; D is unresolved. Trimming stripped 5 bases from V and 4 bases from J, with 11 bases between. Germline assignment: CDR1 LNHNV and CDR2 YYDKDF (reference sequence). This CDR3 has 13 amino acids. The CDR3 reads CATSFLRGTEAFF. DNA for the CDR3: TGTGCCACCAGCTTTTTACGTGGCACTGAAGCTTTCTTT.

This clone showed up just once. The chain has TRBV6-5 and TRBJ1-2; no reliable D call. This CDR3 has 12 residues. V was pared by 11 bases and J by 5 bases, with 15 bases between. CDR1 MNHEY and CDR2 SVGAGI come from the germline V gene. CDR3 nucleotide sequence: TGTGCCCATACTCAAGGGATTTATGGCTACACCTTC. It is translated as CAHTQGIYGYTF.

The chain uses TRBV7-9 and TRBJ1-6, with 8 positions matching TRBD1. J lost 7 bases, V lost 3 bases, and 5 bases had no gene match. CDR1 and CDR2 (germline): SEHNR, FQNEAQ (reference sequence). This CDR3 region has 15 residues. CDR3 sequence reads: CASSLQGADNSPLHF. The CDR3 DNA reads TGTGCCAGCAGCTTGCAGGGGGCGGACAATTCACCCCTCCACTTT.

The V call is TRBV4-1, the J call TRBJ2-5; D is possibly TRBD1 (7 bases). Germline loops: CDR1 MGHRA, CDR2 YSYEKL. V lost 3 bases to trimming and J lost 5 bases, with 10 bases between them. This CDR3 is built from 13 residues. CDR3 in DNA: TGCGCCAGCAGCCAGGCAGGGGGGGAGACCCAGTACTTC. Translating gives CASSQAGGETQYF.

The rearrangement joins TRBV5-1 to TRBJ1-2; tentative D call: TRBD1 (5 bases). V lost 4 bases to trimming and J lost 0 bases, with 13 bases between them. This CDR3 spans 15 amino acids. CDR1 and CDR2 (germline): SGHRS, YFSETQ. CDR3 protein: CASSLGGGPNYGYTF. In DNA form, the CDR3 reads TGCGCCAGCAGCCTGGGGGGTGGGCCTAACTATGGCTACACCTTC.

The gene calls are TRBV21-1 and TRBJ2-4. TRBV21-1 is a pseudogene. This CDR3 has 17 amino acids. The CDR3 region is CASSKGRTVLAKNIQYF. DNA of the CDR3: TGTGCCAGCAGCAAGGGAAGAACAGTGCTAGCCAAAAACATTCAGTACTTC.

The V and J genes are TRBV9 and TRBJ2-2, with D possibly being TRBD2 (6 bases). Trimming left V 4 bases short and J 5 bases short, with 12 bases between. Germline CDR1 is SGDLS and CDR2 is YYNGEE. The CDR3 spans 14 residues. Here the CDR3 DNA reads TGTGCCAGCAGCTCAACTGGGGGGACCGGGGAGCTGTTTTTT. As protein: CASSSTGGTGELFF. Full variable domain (outside the CDR3, taken from reference TRBV9 and TRBJ2-2): DSGVTQTPKHLITATGQRVTLRCSPRSGDLSVYWYQQSLDQGLQFLIQYYNGEERAKGNILERFSAQQFPDLHSELNLSSLELGDSALYFCASSSTGGTGELFFGEGSRLTVL.

This chain's CDR3 is CASSWTTGLFF. CDR3 nucleotide sequence: TGTGCCAGCAGTTGGACGACCGGGCTGTTTTTT. The chain combines TRBV6-2 or TRBV6-3 with TRBJ2-2; D gene uncertain. Germline-derived CDR1 and CDR2 are MNHEY and SVGEGT. The CDR3 is made up of 11 amino acids. V shed 4 bases and J shed 13 bases, with 10 bases lying between them.

The chain uses TRBV4-1 and TRBJ1-5, with D unclear. V was shortened by 1 base and J by 3 bases, with 7 bases between the two germline ends. The CDR3 spans 14 residues. Per germline, CDR1 MGHRA and CDR2 YSYEKL. CDR3 bases: TGCGCCAGCAGCCAAGTCGTTTACAATCAGCCCCAGCATTTT. This translates into CASSQVVYNQPQHF.

The rearrangement joins TRBV7-2 to TRBJ1-4; D is undetermined. The germline V gene encodes CDR1 SGHTA and CDR2 FQGNSA. The CDR3 is 15 amino acids. V lost 5 bases and J lost 4, with 14 bases in between. CDR3 residues: CASSTTSGYNEKLFF. In DNA form, the CDR3 reads TGTGCCAGCAGCACAACTTCAGGTTATAATGAAAAACTGTTTTTT.

The CDR3 coding sequence is TGTGCCAGCAGTACCGGGACAAAGTACGAGCAGTACTTC. It encodes CASSTGTKYEQYF. V usage is TRBV27 and J usage is TRBJ2-7; D perhaps matches TRBD1 (6 bases). The CDR3 consists of 13 residues. Germline V gives CDR1 MNHEY, CDR2 SMNVEV (reference sequence). V was trimmed by 5 bases and J by 4 bases, leaving 12 bases between them.

The CDR3 DNA sequence: TGTGCCAGCAGCCCCGACAGTCGGGCCCTCCACTTT. This gives the protein CASSPDSRALHF. The V call is TRBV5-4, the J call TRBJ1-6; TRBD1 is a possible D gene (5 bases). Germline V gives CDR1 SGHNT, CDR2 YYREEE (reference sequence). The CDR3 covers 12 residues. V gave up 4 bases and J gave up 14 bases, with 13 bases separating them.

The chain employs TRBV11-2 and TRBJ1-5, with D possibly matching TRBD1 (5 bases). Germline assignment: CDR1 SGHAT and CDR2 FQNNGV. This CDR3 region has 15 residues. Trimming removed 5 bases at V and 3 bases at J, with 14 bases between. This CDR3 reads CASSLSGEDNQPQHF. CDR3 sequence (DNA): TGTGCCAGCAGCCTATCGGGGGAGGACAATCAGCCCCAGCATTTT.

The V call is TRBV5-4, the J call TRBJ2-5, with a possible D match to TRBD2 (5 bases). The CDR3 runs 14 residues. The germline V gene encodes CDR1 SGHNT and CDR2 YYREEE (reference sequence). Trimming stripped 4 bases from V and 5 bases from J, with 15 bases between. The CDR3: CASSPRAGVETQYF. As DNA, the CDR3 is TGTGCCAGCAGCCCAAGGGCCGGGGTTGAGACCCAGTACTTC.

The chain carries TRBV12-3 or TRBV12-4 and TRBJ1-5; D is unclear. Trimming shortened V by 6 bases and J by 15 bases, and 15 bases separated the two germline ends. This CDR3 is 11 amino acids long. The CDR3 bases are TGTGCCAGCAGCCTAGGAGGGCCGCGGCATTTT. Protein sequence: CASSLGGPRHF.

The rearrangement joins TRBV11-1 to TRBJ2-7; TRBD1 agrees at 9 bases. The CDR3 is 15 amino acids. After removal of 4 bases from V and 4 bases from J, the junction contained 8 bases not matched to a gene. Germline values: CDR1 SGHAT, CDR2 FQDESV (reference sequence). Here the CDR3 DNA reads TGTGCCAGCAGCTACGACAGGGGGGAATTGTACGAGCAGTACTTC. This codes for CASSYDRGELYEQYF.